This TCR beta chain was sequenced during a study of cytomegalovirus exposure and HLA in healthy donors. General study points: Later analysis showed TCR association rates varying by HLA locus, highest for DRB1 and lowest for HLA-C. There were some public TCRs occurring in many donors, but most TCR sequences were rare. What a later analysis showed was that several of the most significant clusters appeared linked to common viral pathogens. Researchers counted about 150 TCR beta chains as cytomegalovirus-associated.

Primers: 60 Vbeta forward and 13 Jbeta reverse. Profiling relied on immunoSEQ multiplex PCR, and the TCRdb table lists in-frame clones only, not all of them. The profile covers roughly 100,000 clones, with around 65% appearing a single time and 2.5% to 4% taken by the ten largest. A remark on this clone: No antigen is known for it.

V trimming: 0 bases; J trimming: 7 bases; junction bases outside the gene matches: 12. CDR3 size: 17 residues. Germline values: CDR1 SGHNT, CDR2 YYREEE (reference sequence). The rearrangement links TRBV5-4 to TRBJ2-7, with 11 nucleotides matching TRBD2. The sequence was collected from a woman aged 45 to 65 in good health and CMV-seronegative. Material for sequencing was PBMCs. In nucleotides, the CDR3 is TGTGCCAGCAGCTTGGTAGCGGGAGGGTTCCTTCGGGGAGAGCAGTACTTC. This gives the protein CASSLVAGGFLRGEQYF.